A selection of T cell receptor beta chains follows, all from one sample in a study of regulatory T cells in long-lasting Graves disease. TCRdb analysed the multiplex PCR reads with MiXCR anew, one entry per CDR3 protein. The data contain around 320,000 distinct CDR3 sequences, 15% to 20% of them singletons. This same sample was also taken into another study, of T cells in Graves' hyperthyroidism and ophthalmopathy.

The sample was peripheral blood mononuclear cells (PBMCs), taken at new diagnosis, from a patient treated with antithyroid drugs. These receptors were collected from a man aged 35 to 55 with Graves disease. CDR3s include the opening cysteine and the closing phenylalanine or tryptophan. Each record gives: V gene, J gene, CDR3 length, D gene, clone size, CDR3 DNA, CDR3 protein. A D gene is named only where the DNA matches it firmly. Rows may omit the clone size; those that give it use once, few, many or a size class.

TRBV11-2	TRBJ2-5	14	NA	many	TGTGCCAGCAGGGACTACGATCTGGAGAAGACCCAGTACTTC	CASRDYDLEKTQYF
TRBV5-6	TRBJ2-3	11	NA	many	TGTGCCAGCCGACTCACAGATACGCAGTATTTT	CASRLTDTQYF
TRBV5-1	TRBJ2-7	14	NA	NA	TGCGCCAGCAGCTTGGGGGCCAATTCCTACGAGCAGTACTTC	CASSLGANSYEQYF
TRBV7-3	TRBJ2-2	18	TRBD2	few	TGTGCCAGCAGCCCCTGGACTAGCGGGGGGAAGGACACCGGGGAGCTGTTTTTT	CASSPWTSGGKDTGELFF
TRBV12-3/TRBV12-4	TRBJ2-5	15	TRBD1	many	TGTGCCAGCAGGTACAGGGGAGTGGGGCAAGAGACCCAGTACTTC	CASRYRGVGQETQYF
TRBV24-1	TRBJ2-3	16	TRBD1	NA	TGTGCCACCAGCGAGCCGGGACAGGGTATTCCAGATACGCAGTATTTT	CATSEPGQGIPDTQYF
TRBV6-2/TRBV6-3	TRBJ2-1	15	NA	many	TGTGCCAGCAGTTACCGCCCGAGCTCCTACAATGAGCAGTTCTTC	CASSYRPSSYNEQFF
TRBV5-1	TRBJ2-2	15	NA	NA	TGCGCCAGCAGGTTTCTCTCCCAGAACACCGGGGAGCTGTTTTTT	CASRFLSQNTGELFF
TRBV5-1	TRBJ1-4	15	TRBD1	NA	TGCGCCAGCAGCCCGGGGGACAGCGATAATGAAAAACTGTTTTTT	CASSPGDSDNEKLFF
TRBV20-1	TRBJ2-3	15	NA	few	TGCAGTGCTAGATGGTCGCGTGGCGGCACAGATACGCAGTATTTT	CSARWSRGGTDTQYF
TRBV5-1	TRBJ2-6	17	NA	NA	TGCGCCAGCTGCTTGGTGGGAAGGGGCTCTGGGGCCAACGTCCTGACTTTC	CASCLVGRGSGANVLTF
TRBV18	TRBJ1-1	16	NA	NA	TGTGCCAGCTCACCATTGCGAGGGGAGATGATCACTGAAGCTTTCTTT	CASSPLRGEMITEAFF
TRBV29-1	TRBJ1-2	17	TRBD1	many	TGCAGCGTTGGGGTCAGGGACAGGCCGTTCGCTAACTATGGCTACACCTTC	CSVGVRDRPFANYGYTF
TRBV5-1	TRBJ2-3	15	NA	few	TGCGCCAGCAGCCCCCGGGAAGTTCGCACAGATACGCAGTATTTT	CASSPREVRTDTQYF
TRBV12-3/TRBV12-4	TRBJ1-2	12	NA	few	TGTGCCAGCAGCGCCAATGTGGGTGGCTACACCTTC	CASSANVGGYTF
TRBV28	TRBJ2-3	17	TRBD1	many	TGTGCCAGTCGGGGATTGTGGGACAGTCGAGGATCAGATACGCAGTATTTT	CASRGLWDSRGSDTQYF
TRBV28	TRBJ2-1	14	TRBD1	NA	TGTGCCAGCAGAGTCGGACAGGGGGTGGATGAGCAGTTCTTC	CASRVGQGVDEQFF
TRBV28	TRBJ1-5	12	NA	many	TGTGCCACTTTGACAACTTATCAGCCCCAGCATTTT	CATLTTYQPQHF
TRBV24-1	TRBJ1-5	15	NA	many	TGTGCCACCAGTGACGGTAACGGCTCTAATCAGCCCCAGCATTTT	CATSDGNGSNQPQHF
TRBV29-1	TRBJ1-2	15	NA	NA	TGCAGCGTTGGGGGGGGGTCTGGTAGAAGCTATGGCTACACCTTC	CSVGGGSGRSYGYTF
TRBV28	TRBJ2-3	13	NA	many	TGTGCCAGCAGTTACAGGGATCGGGATACGCAGTATTTT	CASSYRDRDTQYF
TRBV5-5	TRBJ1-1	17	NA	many	TGTGCCAGCAGCTTGCGGTCGGGGGCCCGGGGAGGCACTGAAGCTTTCTTT	CASSLRSGARGGTEAFF
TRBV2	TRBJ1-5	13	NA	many	TGTGCCAGCTCGCCGGAGGGGACTCAGCCCCAGCATTTT	CASSPEGTQPQHF
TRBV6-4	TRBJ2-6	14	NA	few	TGTGCCAGCAGTAGGACTTCTGGGGCCAACGTCCTGACTTTC	CASSRTSGANVLTF
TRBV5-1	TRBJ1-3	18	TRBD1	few	TGCGCCAGCAGCTTGGACTTGGGACAGGCATTCTCTGGAAACACCATATATTTT	CASSLDLGQAFSGNTIYF
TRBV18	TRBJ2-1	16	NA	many	TGTGCCAGCTCACCTACTTTTGCGGGGGCCCACAATGAGCAGTTCTTC	CASSPTFAGAHNEQFF
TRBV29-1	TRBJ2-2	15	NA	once	TGCAGCGTTATCCTGTGGCCCCTGGGCACCGGGGAGCTGTTTTTT	CSVILWPLGTGELFF
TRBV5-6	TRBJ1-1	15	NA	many	TGTGCCAGCAGCTTGGTGGGGGAACGGAACACTGAAGCTTTCTTT	CASSLVGERNTEAFF